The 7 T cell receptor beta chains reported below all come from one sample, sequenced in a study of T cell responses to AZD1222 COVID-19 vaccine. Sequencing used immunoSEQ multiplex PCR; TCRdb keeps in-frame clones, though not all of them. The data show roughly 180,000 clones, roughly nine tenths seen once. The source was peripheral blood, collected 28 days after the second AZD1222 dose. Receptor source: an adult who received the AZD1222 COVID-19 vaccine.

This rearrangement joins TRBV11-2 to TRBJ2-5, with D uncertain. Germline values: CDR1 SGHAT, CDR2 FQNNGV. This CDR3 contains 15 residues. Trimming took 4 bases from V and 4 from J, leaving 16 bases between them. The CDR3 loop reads CASSSSYSLAETQYF. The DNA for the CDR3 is TGTGCCAGCAGCTCTTCCTACTCCCTGGCAGAGACCCAGTACTTC.

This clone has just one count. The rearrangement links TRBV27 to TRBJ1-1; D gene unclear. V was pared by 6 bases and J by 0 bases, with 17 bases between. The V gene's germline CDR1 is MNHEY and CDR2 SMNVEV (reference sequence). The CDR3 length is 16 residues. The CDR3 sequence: CASSPLRPLLNTEAFF. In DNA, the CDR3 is TGTGCCAGCAGCCCCCTTAGGCCACTCCTGAACACTGAAGCTTTCTTT.

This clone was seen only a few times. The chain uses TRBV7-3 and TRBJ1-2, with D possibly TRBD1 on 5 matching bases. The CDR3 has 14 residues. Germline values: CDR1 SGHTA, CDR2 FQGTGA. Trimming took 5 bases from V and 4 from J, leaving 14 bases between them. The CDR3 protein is CASSPERGPYGYTF. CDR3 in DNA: TGTGCCAGCAGCCCGGAAAGGGGCCCCTATGGCTACACCTTC.

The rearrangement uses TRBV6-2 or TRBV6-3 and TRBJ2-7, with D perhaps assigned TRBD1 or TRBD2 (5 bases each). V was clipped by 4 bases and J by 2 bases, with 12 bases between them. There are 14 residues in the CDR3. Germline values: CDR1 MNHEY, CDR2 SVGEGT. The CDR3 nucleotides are TGTGCCAGCAGTTCTGCTGGGACGGCCTACGAGCAGTACTTC. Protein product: CASSSAGTAYEQYF.

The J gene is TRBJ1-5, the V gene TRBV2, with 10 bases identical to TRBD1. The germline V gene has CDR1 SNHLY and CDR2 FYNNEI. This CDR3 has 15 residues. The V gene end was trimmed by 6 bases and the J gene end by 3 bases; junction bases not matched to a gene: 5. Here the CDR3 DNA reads TGTGCCAGCAGACCCGGGACAGGGGTCAATCAGCCCCAGCATTTT. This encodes CASRPGTGVNQPQHF. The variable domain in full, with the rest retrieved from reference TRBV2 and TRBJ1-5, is EPEVTQTPSHQVTQMGQEVILRCVPISNHLYFYWYRQILGQKVEFLVSFYNNEISEKSEIFDDQFSVERPDGSNFTLKIRSTKLEDSAMYFCASRPGTGVNQPQHFGDGTRLSIL.

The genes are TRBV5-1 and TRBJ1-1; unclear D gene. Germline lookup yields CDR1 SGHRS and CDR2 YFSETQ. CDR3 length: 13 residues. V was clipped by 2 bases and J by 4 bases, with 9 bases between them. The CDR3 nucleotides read TGCGCCAGCAGCTTTCGAAGCGGCACTGAAGCTTTCTTT. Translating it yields CASSFRSGTEAFF.

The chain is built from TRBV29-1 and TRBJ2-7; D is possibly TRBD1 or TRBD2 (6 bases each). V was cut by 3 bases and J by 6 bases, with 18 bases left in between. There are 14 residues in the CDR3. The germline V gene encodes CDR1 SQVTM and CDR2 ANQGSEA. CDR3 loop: CSVDHGGILGEQYF. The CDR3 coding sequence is TGCAGCGTTGATCACGGGGGCATCTTGGGCGAGCAGTACTTC.